A single sample gave rise to the 13 T cell receptor beta chains below, sequenced in a study of cytomegalovirus exposure and HLA in healthy donors. Researchers ran the PCR with 60 Vbeta and 13 Jbeta primers. The repertoire was sequenced with immunoSEQ multiplex PCR; TCRdb's copy has only in-frame clones and lacks some. The sample consists of 80,000 to 130,000 clones, around 79% of them appearing once. The material sequenced was PBMCs. Source of these receptors: a male donor in good health and CMV-seropositive.

The V and J genes are TRBV6-6 and TRBJ1-1, with D possibly TRBD1 on 6 matching bases. CDR1 and CDR2 from the germline V gene are MNHNY and SVGAGI (reference sequence). This CDR3 is built from 14 residues. With 5 bases removed from V and 5 bases from J, the gap between germline ends came to 15 bases. Here the CDR3 DNA reads TGTGCCAGCAGTGATACAGGGTCTGGGACTGAAGCTTTCTTT. This translates into CASSDTGSGTEAFF.

This clone was recorded a few times. The chain couples TRBV13 to TRBJ2-7; D may be TRBD2 (6 bases). Germline CDR1 reads PRHDT; CDR2 reads FYEKMQ (reference sequence). Deletions cut 1 base from V and 1 base from J, with 17 bases between. The CDR3 consists of 17 residues. The CDR3 coding sequence is TGTGCCAGCAGCTTAGCGGGTCTGGACTATCCTTCCTACGAGCAGTACTTC. Encoded protein: CASSLAGLDYPSYEQYF.

The chain combines TRBV5-6 with TRBJ1-5, with 8 bases lining up with TRBD1. Germline-derived CDR1 and CDR2 are SGHDT and YYEEEE. J lost 2 bases, V lost 4 bases, and 8 bases had no gene match. The CDR3 is made up of 16 amino acids. The CDR3 coding sequence is TGTGCCAGCAGCCAGGACAGGGCCCCAGGCAATCAGCCCCAGCATTTT. Its protein is CASSQDRAPGNQPQHF.

The V and J genes are TRBV5-1 and TRBJ2-1, with a weak D call TRBD2 (6 bases). The CDR3 is 17 amino acids. Germline V gives CDR1 SGHRS, CDR2 YFSETQ. Deletions cut 0 bases from V and 5 bases from J, with 18 bases between. The CDR3 is CASSLGGGGSGDNEQFF. The DNA for the CDR3 is TGCGCCAGCAGCTTGGGGGGTGGGGGTTCGGGGGACAATGAGCAGTTCTTC.

The genes are TRBV5-1 and TRBJ2-3, with TRBD2 as a possible D gene (5 bases). Germline CDR1 SGHRS, CDR2 YFSETQ. Trimming removed 2 bases from V and 6 bases from J, with 16 bases in between. This CDR3 region has 15 residues. As DNA, the CDR3 is TGCGCCAGCAGCTTACCTACAGACTACACCGATACGCAGTATTTT. This gives the protein CASSLPTDYTDTQYF.

The chain uses TRBV9 and TRBJ2-7; perhaps TRBD1 as D (5 bases). The CDR3 extends over 13 amino acids. Germline-derived CDR1 and CDR2 are SGDLS and YYNGEE. Trimming pared 4 bases from V and 4 bases from J, leaving 12 bases between. The DNA of the CDR3 is TGTGCCAGCAGCCCACGTCCAGGGTACGAGCAGTACTTC. Amino acids: CASSPRPGYEQYF.

This clone was detected a few times. V gene TRBV5-6 combines with J gene TRBJ1-5, with 7 bases that match TRBD1. This CDR3 has 14 amino acids. Germline CDR1 and CDR2: SGHDT and YYEEEE. Trimming at V came to 4 bases and at J to 3 bases, leaving 4 bases not matched to a gene. The chain's CDR3 is CASSRQGTNQPQHF. The CDR3, as DNA: TGTGCCAGCAGCAGACAGGGCACCAATCAGCCCCAGCATTTT.

Comments on this clone: Compared with germline, one end of the junction differs, possibly owing to a read error. The chain employs TRBV2 and TRBJ1-5, with D possibly matching TRBD1 (6 bases). The CDR3 spans 17 residues. Germline-derived CDR1 and CDR2 are SNHLY and FYNNEI. The CDR3 DNA reads TGTGCCAGCAGCGAAGAGACAGGACGAGGTCGTGTTCAGCCCCAGCATTTT. Its translation is CASSEETGRGRVQPQHF.

The gene calls are TRBV9 and TRBJ2-1; possibly TRBD2 for D (7 bases). The CDR3 extends over 14 amino acids. Germline values: CDR1 SGDLS, CDR2 YYNGEE. Trimming left V 0 bases short and J 7 bases short, with 11 bases between. As DNA, the CDR3 is TGTGCCAGCAGCGTAGAGGGGGGGGGAAATGAGCAGTTCTTC. Translated, it gives CASSVEGGGNEQFF.

The rearrangement uses TRBV4-3 and TRBJ2-3; D is unresolved. Germline values: CDR1 LGHNA, CDR2 YSLEER. The CDR3 runs 16 residues. V dropped 1 base and J dropped 3 bases, with 14 bases sitting between them. The CDR3 DNA follows: TGCGCCAGCAGCCAAGGGGCCAAAGGTTTAACAGATACGCAGTATTTT. This codes for CASSQGAKGLTDTQYF.

The chain employs TRBV23-1 and TRBJ1-4; 8 nucleotides line up with TRBD1. TRBV23-1 is marked as an open reading frame, function uncertain. The V segment lost 3 bases and the J segment 7 bases; nucleotides outside the gene matches: 7. This CDR3 has 15 amino acids. The CDR3 loop reads CASSQADRGGEKLFF. DNA for the CDR3: TGCGCCAGCAGTCAGGCCGACAGGGGAGGTGAAAAACTGTTTTTT.

Notes on this clone: Other DNA sequences in the same sample also yield this CDR3. This chain connects TRBV2 to TRBJ2-7; 8 bases map to TRBD1. Trimming took 4 bases from V and 2 from J; bases not matched to a gene: 10. Looked up from germline, CDR1 is SNHLY and CDR2 is FYNNEI. The CDR3 covers 16 residues. CDR3 sequence reads: CASSGPGQGGPYEQYF. The CDR3 DNA sequence: TGTGCCAGCAGTGGGCCTGGACAGGGTGGTCCCTACGAGCAGTACTTC.

V usage is TRBV7-9 and J usage is TRBJ2-7; possible D gene TRBD1, 6 bases. CDR1 and CDR2 (germline): SEHNR, FQNEAQ (reference sequence). This CDR3 spans 15 amino acids. With 4 bases removed from V and 5 bases from J, the gap between germline ends came to 18 bases. The DNA of the CDR3 is TGTGCCAGCAGCTCCATCAGGGGCGAACGACACGAGCAGTACTTC. It is translated as CASSSIRGERHEQYF. The variable domain in full, completed from reference TRBV7-9 and TRBJ2-7, reads DTGVSQNPRHKITKRGQNVTFRCDPISEHNRLYWYRQTLGQGPEFLTYFQNEAQLEKSRLLSDRFSAERPKGSFSTLEIQRTEQGDSAMYLCASSSIRGERHEQYFGPGTRLTVT.